The TCR beta chain under discussion was sequenced for a study of blood T cell repertoires in COVID-19. Overall study: Sites in the United States, Italy and Spain provided acute and convalescent COVID-19 samples. The analysed material was cDNA or gDNA that came from T cells, B-cell-depleted T cells, or PBMCs.

The CDR3 is 15 amino acids. The trim removed 4 bases at V and 3 bases at J, leaving 6 bases unmatched. The germline V gene has CDR1 LNHDA and CDR2 SQIVND (reference sequence). As handled by the study authors: Amplification of reference gene primers was used by the study to estimate nucleated cell counts. Assay: immunoSEQ multiplex PCR; the TCRdb copy retains only in-frame clones and omits some. Clone size and the V and J calls come from that table; the DNA yielded D and trimming. This table holds tens of thousands of clones, 80% to 95% found once. In its sample, this clone was seen once. The specimen was peripheral blood. The TCR comes from a man between 45 and 60 years old with active COVID-19. The chain employs TRBV19 and TRBJ2-7, with 10 bases aligning to TRBD2. This CDR3 reads CASSRPAGGLYEQYF. Here the CDR3 DNA reads TGTGCCAGTAGTAGACCAGCGGGAGGGCTCTACGAGCAGTACTTC.